This T cell receptor (beta chain) was identified during a study of cytomegalovirus exposure and HLA in healthy donors. PCR amplification relied on 60 Vbeta primers (plus 13 Jbeta primers). Assay: immunoSEQ multiplex PCR; the TCRdb copy retains only in-frame clones and omits some. Of around 120,000 clones detected, approximately 80% appear once; the ten largest clones hold 3% to 4%. CDR1 is SGHTA, CDR2 FQGNSA, per germline. The CDR3 contains 14 residues. The V end lost 5 bases, the J end lost 0 bases, and 10 bases lay between the germline ends. On this clone itself: Antigen specificity is unknown.

Study-level findings and limits: The availability of immune exposure information extended only to CMV serostatus. About 90% or about 30% of the time was how often most TCR beta V segments were productive, according to an earlier analysis. Later analysis showed most CMV-associated TCR beta chains appearing HLA-restricted.

The TCR comes from a middle-aged woman in good health and CMV-seronegative. The chain has TRBV7-2 and TRBJ2-5; possible D gene TRBD1, 6 bases. Sequencing used PBMCs. CDR3 region: CASSAGTNQETQYF. For the CDR3, the DNA is TGTGCCAGCAGCGCCGGGACAAACCAAGAGACCCAGTACTTC.